This passage covers 9 T cell receptor beta chains from one sample sequenced in a study of blood T cell repertoires in COVID-19. This table comes from immunoSEQ multiplex PCR, and its TCRdb copy is limited to in-frame clones, with some not included. The sample records about 300,000 clones, 86% being singletons. Sequenced sample: peripheral blood. These receptors came from a woman aged 45-65 years with acute or convalescent COVID-19.

The rearrangement links TRBV5-1 to TRBJ2-7; D is possibly TRBD2 (6 bases). This CDR3 is built from 14 residues. The V end was cut by 1 base, the J end by 5 bases, with 13 bases between. CDR1 is SGHRS and CDR2 is YFSETQ in the germline V gene. DNA for the CDR3: TGCGCCAGCAGCTTGATGACGGGAGAGAACGAGCAGTACTTC. Translated: CASSLMTGENEQYF.

The chain joins TRBV6-5 to TRBJ1-1; the D gene is possibly TRBD1 (6 bases). The CDR3 sequence is 13 residues long. The V gene lost 5 bases and the J gene lost 8 bases, with 15 bases spanning the gap. Germline lookup yields CDR1 MNHEY and CDR2 SVGAGI. The CDR3: CASSPMGHAEAFF. The CDR3 DNA sequence: TGTGCCAGCAGTCCGATGGGACACGCCGAAGCTTTCTTT.

This chain uses TRBV12-3 or TRBV12-4 with TRBJ1-1; D remains unclear. The CDR3 is 11 amino acids. V was cut by 3 bases and J by 7 bases, with 6 bases left in between. The CDR3 loop reads CASSFYGEAFF. CDR3 DNA sequence: TGTGCCAGCAGTTTTTACGGTGAAGCTTTCTTT.

The chain combines TRBV27 with TRBJ2-7; 8 positions match TRBD2. The germline CDR1 and CDR2 sequences are MNHEY and SMNVEV (reference sequence). V lost 3 bases, J lost 5 bases, and 3 bases stayed unmatched. CDR3 length: 13 amino acids. CDR3 coding DNA: TGTGCCAGCAGTTTCGGGGGGGTCAACGAGCAGTACTTC. This gives the protein CASSFGGVNEQYF.

The gene calls are TRBV5-8 and TRBJ1-5, with D possibly being TRBD1 (5 bases). Germline V gene data show CDR1 as SGHTS and CDR2 as YDEGEE. The CDR3 loop spans 18 amino acids. V dropped 1 base and J dropped 0 bases, with 17 bases sitting between them. The CDR3 loop is CASSLFQGLESSNQPQHF. Here the CDR3 DNA reads TGTGCCAGCAGCTTGTTTCAGGGTTTAGAGAGTAGCAATCAGCCCCAGCATTTT.

As DNA, the CDR3 is TGTGCCACCAGTGACCCCGGACACTTGAGCTCCTACAATGAGCAGTTCTTC. Protein: CATSDPGHLSSYNEQFF. The rearrangement uses TRBV24-1 and TRBJ2-1; tentative D call: TRBD1 (5 bases). CDR1 and CDR2 from the germline V gene are KGHDR and SFDVKD. V was clipped by 4 bases and J by 0 bases, with 15 bases between them. This CDR3 region has 17 residues.

The chain combines TRBV27 with TRBJ2-4; D is perhaps TRBD2 (6 bases). The V end lost 7 bases, the J end lost 7 bases, and 17 bases lay between the germline ends. Germline CDR1 and CDR2: MNHEY and SMNVEV (reference sequence). The CDR3 length is 14 residues. CDR3 bases: TGTGCCAGCACGGAGGGCCCCTTCTTCAACATTCAGTACTTC. Residues: CASTEGPFFNIQYF.

The V gene is TRBV5-5, the J gene TRBJ2-5; TRBD1 matches 7 bases. Losses at the gene ends were 5 bases for V and 4 bases for J; bases not matched to a gene: 14. The CDR3 is 16 amino acids. CDR1 is SGHKS, CDR2 YYEKEE, per germline (reference sequence). The CDR3 reads CASSSQRQPGGETQYF. The DNA of the CDR3 is TGTGCCAGCAGTTCCCAACGACAGCCAGGGGGAGAGACCCAGTACTTC.

V is TRBV28 and J is TRBJ2-7; 10 bases are a match to TRBD1. The CDR3 totals 14 residues. Germline V gene data show CDR1 as MDHEN and CDR2 as SYDVKM. With V trimmed by 7 bases and J by 6 bases, 9 bases remained unmatched. Written as DNA, the CDR3 is TGTGCCAGCAACCCCCGGGGGACAGGGGTCGAGCAGTACTTC. It codes for CASNPRGTGVEQYF.